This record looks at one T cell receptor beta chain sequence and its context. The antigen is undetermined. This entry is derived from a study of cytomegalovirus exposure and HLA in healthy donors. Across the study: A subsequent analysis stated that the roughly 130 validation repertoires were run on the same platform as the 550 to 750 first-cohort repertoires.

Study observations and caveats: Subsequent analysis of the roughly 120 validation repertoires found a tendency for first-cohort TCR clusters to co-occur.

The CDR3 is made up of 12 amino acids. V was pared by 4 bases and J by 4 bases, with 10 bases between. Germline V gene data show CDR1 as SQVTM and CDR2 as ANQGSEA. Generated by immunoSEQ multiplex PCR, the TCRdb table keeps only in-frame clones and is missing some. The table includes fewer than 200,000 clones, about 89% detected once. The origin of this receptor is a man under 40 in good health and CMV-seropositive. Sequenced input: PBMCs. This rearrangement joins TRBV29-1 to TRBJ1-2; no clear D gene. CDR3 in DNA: TGCAGCGTTGCCGGAGGGCTCTATGGCTACACCTTC. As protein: CSVAGGLYGYTF. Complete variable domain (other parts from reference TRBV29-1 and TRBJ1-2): SAVISQKPSRDICQRGTSLTIQCQVDSQVTMMFWYRQQPGQSLTLIATANQGSEATYESGFVIDKFPISRPNLTFSTLTVSNMSPEDSSIYLCSVAGGLYGYTFGSGTRLTVV.